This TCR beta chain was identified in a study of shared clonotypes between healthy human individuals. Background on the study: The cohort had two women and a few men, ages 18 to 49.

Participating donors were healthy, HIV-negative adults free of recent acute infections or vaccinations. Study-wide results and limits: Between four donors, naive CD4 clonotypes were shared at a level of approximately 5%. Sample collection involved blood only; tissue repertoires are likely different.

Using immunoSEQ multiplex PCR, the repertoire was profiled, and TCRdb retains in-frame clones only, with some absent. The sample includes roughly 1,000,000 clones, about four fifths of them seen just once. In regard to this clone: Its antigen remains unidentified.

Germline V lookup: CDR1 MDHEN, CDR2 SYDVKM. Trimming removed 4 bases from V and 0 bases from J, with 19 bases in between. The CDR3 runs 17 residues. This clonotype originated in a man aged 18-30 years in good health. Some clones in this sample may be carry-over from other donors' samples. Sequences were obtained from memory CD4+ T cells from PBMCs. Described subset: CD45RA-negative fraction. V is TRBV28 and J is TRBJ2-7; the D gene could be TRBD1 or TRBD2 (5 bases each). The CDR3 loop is CASSYGLGPSPSYEQYF. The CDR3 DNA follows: TGTGCCAGCAGTTACGGCCTGGGACCGTCACCCTCCTACGAGCAGTACTTC. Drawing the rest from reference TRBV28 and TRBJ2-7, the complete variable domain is DVKVTQSSRYLVKRTGEKVFLECVQDMDHENMFWYRQDPGLGLRLIYFSYDVKMKEKGDIPEGYSVSREKKERFSLILESASTNQTSMYLCASSYGLGPSPSYEQYFGPGTRLTVT.